Shown below are 5 T cell receptor beta chains from a single sample sequenced in a study of blood T cell repertoires in COVID-19. Repertoires were generated with immunoSEQ multiplex PCR, while TCRdb's copy carries only in-frame clones and drops some. The sample has 180,000 or so clones, about nine tenths seen once. The sequenced sample was peripheral blood. These receptors originate from a man younger than 35 with active or convalescent COVID-19.

The rearrangement joins TRBV19 to TRBJ2-1, with D possibly TRBD2 on 5 matching bases. V lost 5 bases to trimming and J lost 10 bases, with 12 bases between them. The CDR3 length is 12 residues. Germline V CDR1 and CDR2: LNHDA, SQIVND (reference sequence). The CDR3 DNA reads as TGTGCCAGTAGTGAAAACAGAGGGGAGCAGTTCTTC. Protein sequence: CASSENRGEQFF.

This rearrangement joins TRBV4-3 to TRBJ2-5; 7 bases are shared with TRBD2. CDR1 and CDR2 from the germline V gene are LGHNA and YSLEER. This CDR3 spans 15 amino acids. Trimming took 4 bases from V and 4 from J; bases not matched to a gene: 9. The CDR3 sequence is CASSPWGTSAETQYF. As DNA, the CDR3 is TGCGCCAGCAGCCCTTGGGGTACTAGCGCAGAGACCCAGTACTTC.

V is TRBV19 and J is TRBJ1-2, with 7 bases aligning to TRBD1. V lost 3 bases to trimming and J lost 2 bases; unmatched junction nucleotides: 6. The CDR3 sequence is 15 residues long. Germline-derived CDR1 and CDR2 are LNHDA and SQIVND (reference sequence). This chain's CDR3 is CASSMVGTANYGYTF. DNA of the CDR3: TGTGCCAGTAGTATGGTGGGGACAGCGAACTATGGCTACACCTTC. Based on the CDR3 plus reference TRBV19 and TRBJ1-2, the full variable domain is DGGITQSPKYLFRKEGQNVTLSCEQNLNHDAMYWYRQDPGQGLRLIYYSQIVNDFQKGDIAEGYSVSREKKESFPLTVTSAQKNPTAFYLCASSMVGTANYGYTFGSGTRLTVV.

This chain joins TRBV27 and TRBJ1-4; D ambiguous. This CDR3 comprises 15 residues. The V end was cut by 1 base, the J end by 7 bases, with 13 bases between. Germline CDR1 and CDR2: MNHEY and SMNVEV (reference sequence). The CDR3 DNA is TGTGCCAGCAGTTTATATCCGGGGTCGGGTGAAAAACTGTTTTTT. Protein sequence: CASSLYPGSGEKLFF.

The genes are TRBV18 and TRBJ1-2, with TRBD1 as a possible D gene (5 bases). In germline, CDR1 is KGHSH, CDR2 LQKENI. The length of the CDR3 is 12 residues. V was cut by 0 bases and J by 8 bases, with 7 bases left in between. This CDR3 is CASSPPTGGYTF. As DNA, the CDR3 is TGTGCCAGCTCACCACCTACAGGCGGCTACACCTTC. Filled out from reference TRBV18 and TRBJ1-2, the complete variable domain reads NAGVMQNPRHLVRRRGQEARLRCSPMKGHSHVYWYRQLPEEGLKFMVYLQKENIIDESGMPKERFSAEFPKEGPSILRIQQVVRGDSAAYFCASSPPTGGYTFGSGTRLTVV.